These T cell receptor beta chains were read from a single sample in a study of blood T cell repertoires in COVID-19. Sequencing was performed with immunoSEQ multiplex PCR; in TCRdb, only in-frame clones are kept and a portion is missing. The sample has about 20,000 clones, over 70% seen once. Material: peripheral blood. The receptor source for this set is a man at least 80 years old with active or convalescent COVID-19. CDR3s include the opening cysteine and the closing phenylalanine or tryptophan. The D gene is left open where the match is weak. Not every row has a clone size; where given, it reads once, few, many or a size class.

>TRBV28|-|-|TRBJ2-7
CASGALGAATYEQYF
TGTGCCAGCGGTGCATTGGGGGCCGCAACCTACGAGCAGTACTTC
>TRBV18|-|-|TRBJ1-1
CASSPPKGTNRGSEAFF
TGTGCCAGCTCACCACCGAAAGGGACGAATCGGGGGTCTGAAGCTTTCTTT
>TRBV28|-|TRBD1|TRBJ1-2
CASSSGQGVYGYTF
TGTGCCAGCAGTTCGGGACAGGGGGTCTATGGCTACACCTTC
>TRBV29-1|-|TRBD2|TRBJ2-1
CSGSGRPYNEQFF
TGCAGCGGTAGCGGGAGACCCTACAATGAGCAGTTCTTC
>TRBV7-2|few|-|TRBJ2-5
CASSLALGGARYF
TGTGCCAGCAGCTTAGCTTTAGGGGGGGCCCGGTACTTC
>TRBV6-5|-|TRBD1|TRBJ1-2
CASSPTGTYGYTF
TGTGCCAGCAGTCCGACAGGGACCTATGGCTACACCTTC
>TRBV5-5|once|-|TRBJ2-3
CASTYRRGSTDTQYF
TGTGCCAGCACCTACAGGCGGGGTAGCACAGATACGCAGTATTTT
>TRBV28|once|TRBD2|TRBJ2-2
CASNLSGGANTGELFF
TGTGCCAGCAACCTTAGCGGGGGTGCGAACACCGGGGAGCTGTTTTTT
>TRBV18|-|TRBD1|TRBJ1-1
CASSRTGNTEAFF
TGTGCCAGCTCCAGGACAGGGAACACTGAAGCTTTCTTT
>TRBV2|-|TRBD1|TRBJ2-7
CAIKSGTGAFRSSYEQYF
TGTGCCATCAAATCCGGGACAGGGGCCTTCAGGTCCTCCTACGAGCAGTACTTC
>TRBV30|-|-|TRBJ1-4
CAWSGFGGGKLFF
TGTGCCTGGAGTGGTTTTGGGGGAGGAAAACTGTTTTTT
>TRBV27|-|TRBD1|TRBJ1-1
CASKGGLGNTEAFF
TGTGCCAGCAAAGGGGGCTTGGGGAACACTGAAGCTTTCTTT
>TRBV3-1/TRBV3-2|-|-|TRBJ1-1
CASSLEGKTEAFF
TGTGCCAGCAGCCTGGAGGGTAAAACTGAAGCTTTCTTT
>TRBV15|-|-|TRBJ1-2
CATSYQGAVSYTF
TGTGCCACCAGCTACCAGGGTGCTGTTAGCTACACCTTC
>TRBV6-4|-|-|TRBJ1-4
CASHGGALEKLFF
TGTGCCAGCCACGGAGGGGCGCTTGAAAAACTGTTTTTT
>TRBV5-4|-|TRBD1|TRBJ2-1
CASSSRNRGLGYEQFF
TGTGCCAGCAGCTCCCGGAACAGGGGTTTGGGGTATGAGCAGTTCTTC
>TRBV24-1|-|TRBD1|TRBJ2-1
CATSDFGTGGFDEQFF
TGTGCCACCAGTGATTTCGGGACAGGGGGTTTCGATGAGCAGTTCTTC